These 22 T cell receptor beta chains were sequenced from one sample in a study of shared clonotypes between healthy human individuals. Using immunoSEQ multiplex PCR, the repertoire was profiled, and TCRdb retains in-frame clones only, with some absent. The sample lists about 2 million clones, about 95% occurring once. Naive CD8 populations comprised CD45RO-negative cells positively selected for CCR7, excluding terminally differentiated effector memory CD45RA+ cells. Sequencing used naive CD8+ T cells sorted from blood. Receptors were obtained from a man aged 18 to 30 in good health.

The rearrangement uses TRBV27 and TRBJ2-2; 7 nucleotides agree with TRBD1. Germline lookup yields CDR1 MNHEY and CDR2 SMNVEV (reference sequence). The CDR3 totals 15 residues. Germline trimming cut 7 bases from V and 4 bases from J; bases unmatched to any gene: 9. CDR3 in amino acids: CASNTGTAATGELFF. For the CDR3, the DNA is TGTGCCAGCAACACGGGGACAGCCGCCACCGGGGAGCTGTTTTTT.

The chain links TRBV7-3 to TRBJ2-2; the match to TRBD1 covers 10 bases. The CDR3 runs to 16 residues. With V trimmed by 1 base and J by 4 bases, 3 bases remained unmatched. Germline V gene sequence: CDR1 SGHTA, CDR2 FQGTGA. CDR3: CASSLKGQGTTGELFF. The DNA for the CDR3 is TGTGCCAGCAGCTTAAAGGGACAGGGGACCACCGGGGAGCTGTTTTTT.

The CDR3 sequence: CASSLETGELFF. In nucleotides, the CDR3 is TGTGCCAGCAGCTTGGAAACCGGGGAGCTGTTTTTT. The V call is TRBV5-6, the J call TRBJ2-2; D is undetermined. The CDR3 has 12 residues. Germline values: CDR1 SGHDT, CDR2 YYEEEE. V shed 0 bases and J shed 5 bases, with 2 bases lying between them.

V is TRBV13 and J is TRBJ2-7; TRBD1 aligns across 8 bases. J was trimmed by 7 bases and V by 0 bases; bases with no gene match: 5. Germline V gives CDR1 PRHDT, CDR2 FYEKMQ (reference sequence). The CDR3 spans 14 residues. CDR3 nucleotides: TGTGCCAGCAGCTTAGGCGAACAGGGGGGTGAGCAGTACTTC. It yields the protein CASSLGEQGGEQYF.

This chain connects TRBV7-9 to TRBJ1-1; TRBD1 is a possible D gene (5 bases). V lost 2 bases and J 4 bases, leaving 17 bases between the germline ends. Germline assignment: CDR1 SEHNR and CDR2 FQNEAQ (reference sequence). There are 16 residues in the CDR3. DNA for the CDR3: TGTGCCAGCAGCTTACCCCTACAGGCAGAGGGCACTGAAGCTTTCTTT. Translating gives CASSLPLQAEGTEAFF.

V is TRBV11-3 and J is TRBJ2-7, with TRBD1 matching over 8 bases. V was clipped by 1 base and J by 7 bases; unmatched bases: 9. This CDR3 contains 15 residues. Germline-derived CDR1 and CDR2 are SGHNT and YENEEA. The CDR3: CASSLGSGGLEEQYF. Here the CDR3 DNA reads TGTGCCAGCAGCTTAGGTTCAGGGGGCCTGGAAGAGCAGTACTTC.

This sequence joins TRBV15 and TRBJ2-3; weak D call: TRBD2 (7 bases). CDR1 is LNHNV and CDR2 is YYDKDF in the germline V gene (reference sequence). The CDR3 sequence is 15 residues long. The V and J ends lost 0 bases and 5 bases respectively, with 12 bases between them. The DNA for the CDR3 is TGTGCCACCAGCAGAGAGGGGGGGCGCAGAGATACGCAGTATTTT. It codes for CATSREGGRRDTQYF.

The chain recombines TRBV21-1 with TRBJ2-7; the table names TRBD1, a call not compared with the DNA. TRBV21-1 is listed as a pseudogene. This CDR3 has 15 residues. In nucleotides, the CDR3 is TGTGCCAGCAGCCAGCCAGGACAGGGCTCCTACGAGCAGTACTTC. Translated, it gives CASSQPGQGSYEQYF.

Written as DNA, the CDR3 is TGTGCCAGCAGCCTCAGCGAGGGGTATTCCTACGAGCAGTACTTC. It specifies CASSLSEGYSYEQYF. The chain uses TRBV11-1 and TRBJ2-7; perhaps D is TRBD1 or TRBD2 (5 bases each). V was pared by 5 bases and J by 1 base, with 15 bases between. This CDR3 region has 15 residues. Germline CDR1 is SGHAT and CDR2 is FQDESV (reference sequence).

Regarding this clone: The sample has other DNA sequences that encode this CDR3 too. The chain couples TRBV7-9 to TRBJ1-2; D may be TRBD1 (6 bases). Germline-derived CDR1 and CDR2 are SEHNR and FQNEAQ (reference sequence). V lost 4 bases to trimming and J lost 0 bases, with 9 bases between them. This CDR3 is 14 amino acids long. CDR3 DNA: TGTGCCAGCAGCTCCGGACAGTCTAACTATGGCTACACCTTC. This gives the protein CASSSGQSNYGYTF.

V and J are TRBV18 and TRBJ2-2; D unclear. The V end lost 6 bases, the J end lost 0 bases, and 5 bases lay between the germline ends. The CDR3 runs to 13 residues. Germline V CDR1 and CDR2: KGHSH, LQKENI. The CDR3 is CASSHPNTGELFF. The CDR3 DNA reads as TGTGCCAGCTCCCATCCGAACACCGGGGAGCTGTTTTTT.

This chain links TRBV7-2 with TRBJ2-1; 13 bases fit TRBD2. After removal of 2 bases from V and 7 bases from J, the junction contained 8 bases not matched to a gene. Germline CDR1 reads SGHTA; CDR2 reads FQGNSA. The CDR3 has 17 amino acids. The CDR3 region is CASSLSFGLAGANEQFF. The CDR3 nucleotides are TGTGCCAGCAGCTTATCTTTTGGACTAGCGGGAGCTAATGAGCAGTTCTTC.

The chain couples TRBV2 to TRBJ1-1, with D possibly being TRBD1 (6 bases). Looked up from germline, CDR1 is SNHLY and CDR2 is FYNNEI. V was trimmed by 3 bases and J by 5 bases, leaving 13 bases between them. The CDR3 covers 14 residues. The CDR3 DNA sequence: TGTGCCAGCAGTGATGACCGGGGGCAGACTGAAGCTTTCTTT. Translated: CASSDDRGQTEAFF. Combining the CDR3 with reference TRBV2 and TRBJ1-1 gives the whole variable domain EPEVTQTPSHQVTQMGQEVILRCVPISNHLYFYWYRQILGQKVEFLVSFYNNEISEKSEIFDDQFSVERPDGSNFTLKIRSTKLEDSAMYFCASSDDRGQTEAFFGQGTRLTVV.

The chain's CDR3 is CASSQAYQGRGLIGTGELFF. The CDR3 DNA is TGCGCCAGCAGTCAAGCATACCAGGGCAGGGGGCTTATCGGCACCGGGGAGCTGTTTTTT. J is TRBJ2-2 and V is TRBV23-1; 8 nucleotides agree with TRBD1. TRBV23-1 is flagged as an ORF with uncertain function. V gave up 2 bases and J gave up 4 bases; unmatched junction bases: 18. This CDR3 contains 20 residues.

A single count supports this clone. The V call is TRBV5-1, the J call TRBJ2-5; D possibly uses TRBD1 or TRBD2 (7 bases each). Per germline, CDR1 SGHRS and CDR2 YFSETQ. Trimming took 3 bases from V and 2 from J, leaving 17 bases between them. The CDR3 sequence is 16 residues long. Here the CDR3 DNA reads TGCGCCAGCAGCTCCGGGGGGCCGGACAGGCAAGAGACCCAGTACTTC. It codes for CASSSGGPDRQETQYF.

The V call is TRBV2, the J call TRBJ1-3, with D possibly TRBD1 on 6 matching bases. CDR3 length: 18 residues. Deletions cut 3 bases from V and 0 bases from J, with 18 bases between. Germline V CDR1 and CDR2: SNHLY, FYNNEI. Here the CDR3 reads CASSETLLTGSSGNTIYF. The CDR3 DNA sequence: TGTGCCAGCAGTGAGACACTTTTGACAGGCTCCTCTGGAAACACCATATATTTT.

The rearrangement links TRBV15 to TRBJ1-1; D gene unclear. The CDR3 runs 14 residues. V lost 0 bases, J lost 5 bases, and 10 bases lay in between. Germline V gives CDR1 LNHNV, CDR2 YYDKDF (reference sequence). Written as DNA, the CDR3 is TGTGCCACCAGCAGAGATGGTCTCGAGACTGAAGCTTTCTTT. Its protein product is CATSRDGLETEAFF. The full variable domain, its missing parts supplied by reference TRBV15 and TRBJ1-1, is DAMVIQNPRYQVTQFGKPVTLSCSQTLNHNVMYWYQQKSSQAPKLLFHYYDKDFNNEADTPDNFQSRRPNTSFCFLDIRSPGLGDTAMYLCATSRDGLETEAFFGQGTRLTVV.

This clone was recorded only once. The chain joins TRBV5-4 to TRBJ2-5, with a possible D match to TRBD2 (5 bases). CDR3 length: 15 amino acids. V was clipped by 2 bases and J by 5 bases, with 16 bases between them. Germline lookup yields CDR1 SGHNT and CDR2 YYREEE (reference sequence). DNA of the CDR3: TGTGCCAGCAGCTTTATTCATGGGAGCCCGGAGACCCAGTACTTC. It codes for CASSFIHGSPETQYF.

The DNA for the CDR3 is TGTGCCAGCAGCACGGAGGCCCTCTACGAGCAGTACTTC. It is translated as CASSTEALYEQYF. The chain employs TRBV7-9 and TRBJ2-7, with D possibly being TRBD2 (5 bases). The V gene lost 5 bases and the J gene lost 3 bases, with 11 bases spanning the gap. Germline V CDR1 and CDR2: SEHNR, FQNEAQ (reference sequence). The CDR3 sequence is 13 residues long.

This chain uses TRBV11-2 with TRBJ1-4, with D possibly TRBD1 on 5 matching bases. V lost 5 bases to trimming and J lost 7 bases, with 14 bases between them. From germline, CDR1 is SGHAT and CDR2 FQNNGV. The CDR3 extends over 14 amino acids. The CDR3 DNA follows: TGTGCCAGCAGCCTCGGGGCAGGGAGTGAAAAACTGTTTTTT. It yields the protein CASSLGAGSEKLFF.

This chain links TRBV7-2 with TRBJ2-3; D is unclear. With 2 bases removed from V and 2 bases from J, the gap between germline ends came to 5 bases. Looked up from germline, CDR1 is SGHTA and CDR2 is FQGNSA. The CDR3 extends over 13 amino acids. The CDR3 DNA is TGTGCCAGCAGCTTAAAGAACACAGATACGCAGTATTTT. Translated: CASSLKNTDTQYF.

Details on this clone: Other DNA sequences of this sample code for an identical CDR3. CDR3 coding DNA: TGCGCCAGCAGCCACGACAGGGGCTACGAGCAGTACTTC. Protein product: CASSHDRGYEQYF. This chain connects TRBV4-3 to TRBJ2-7; the match to TRBD1 covers 8 bases. Germline CDR1 is LGHNA and CDR2 is YSLEER. The CDR3 loop spans 13 amino acids. The junction had 1 base not matched to a gene; V was cut back by 3 bases and J by 3 bases.